These T cell receptor beta chains were read from a single sample in a study of OX40 agonist ivuxolimab in advanced cancers. Generated by immunoSEQ multiplex PCR, the TCRdb table keeps only in-frame clones and is missing some. The table shows under 80,000 clones, with approximately 87% occurring only once. Sequencing used CD4+ or CD8+ T cells sorted from blood, obtained in a trial of the OX40 agonist ivuxolimab. These receptors all stem from an adult with an advanced solid tumor such as melanoma, head and neck, liver or kidney cancer. The CDR3 runs from the conserved cysteine through the conserved F or W.

TRBV4-2	TRBJ1-4	CASSHRSRNEKLFF
TRBV11-2	TRBJ1-2	CASSLELGGSHTF
TRBV19	TRBJ2-3	CASSPRLAPPGDTQYF
TRBV9	TRBJ2-5	CASSVDSGTGETQYF
TRBV5-4	TRBJ2-3	CASSFTSGTSEASTDTQYF
TRBV28	TRBJ1-1	CASSPFALRGRTEAFF
TRBV28	TRBJ2-3	CASSRHTDTQYF
TRBV5-4	TRBJ1-4	CASSPARRGRGNEKLFF
TRBV10-1	TRBJ1-4	CASSESPDRGRGDHEKLFF
TRBV6-5	TRBJ2-1	CASRERADYNEQFF
TRBV18	TRBJ1-1	CASSPRTGEKDEAFF
TRBV7-3	TRBJ2-3	CASSLSRDTQYF
TRBV19	TRBJ1-5	CASSPDLGNQPQHF
TRBV16	TRBJ2-2	CASSWTGNPTSGELFF
TRBV30	TRBJ2-7	CAWLSGRAEQYF
TRBV5-1	TRBJ2-7	CASSGTGLGEQYF
TRBV6-1	TRBJ1-3	CASSEARSRTGNTIYF
TRBV4-3	TRBJ1-2	CASSQDRGRGGYTF
TRBV28	TRBJ2-7	CASSPSLGTGNWEQYF
TRBV12-5	TRBJ2-1	CASGLRLGEQFF
TRBV27	TRBJ1-2	CASQGSSYGYTF
TRBV7-2	TRBJ1-5	CASSQGANGNQPQHF